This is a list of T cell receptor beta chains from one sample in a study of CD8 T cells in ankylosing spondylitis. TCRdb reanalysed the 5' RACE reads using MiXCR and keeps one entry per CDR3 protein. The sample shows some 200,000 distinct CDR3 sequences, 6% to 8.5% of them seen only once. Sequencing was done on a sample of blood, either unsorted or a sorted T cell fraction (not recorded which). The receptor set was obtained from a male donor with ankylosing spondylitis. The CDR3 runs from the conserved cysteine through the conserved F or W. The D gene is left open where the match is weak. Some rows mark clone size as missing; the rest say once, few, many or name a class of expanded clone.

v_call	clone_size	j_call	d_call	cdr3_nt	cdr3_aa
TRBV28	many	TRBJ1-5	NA	TGTGCCAGCAGTTCGACGGGTCACTTTAGCAATCAGCCCCAGCATTTT	CASSSTGHFSNQPQHF
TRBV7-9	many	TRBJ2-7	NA	TGTGCCAGCAGCCCGGGTTTCCCTTCGTACGAGCAGTACTTC	CASSPGFPSYEQYF
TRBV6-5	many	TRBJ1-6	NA	TGTGCCAGCAGTTACGGTCCGGGTGCCCAACCCCTCCACTTT	CASSYGPGAQPLHF
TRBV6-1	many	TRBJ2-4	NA	TGTGCCAGCAGTGAAGGCGATACTCGGTCCTATATCCTAGCCAAAAACATTCAGTACTTC	CASSEGDTRSYILAKNIQYF
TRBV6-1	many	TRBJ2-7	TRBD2	TGTGCCAGCAGTACACTAGCGGCCACCTACGAGCAGTACTTC	CASSTLAATYEQYF
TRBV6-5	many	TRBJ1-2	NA	TGTGCCAGCAGATCGACTGGTGGCTACACCTTC	CASRSTGGYTF
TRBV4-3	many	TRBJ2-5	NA	TGCGCCAGCAGCCAAGATAGGGCAGGGTCGGCGGAGACCCAGTACTTC	CASSQDRAGSAETQYF
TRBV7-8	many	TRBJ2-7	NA	TGTGCCAGCAGGCTCGGAGCGGGCAACTACGAGCAGTACTTC	CASRLGAGNYEQYF
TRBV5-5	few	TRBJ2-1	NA	TGTGCCAGCAGCTGGGGGGTAGGGGTCGGTGAGCAGTTCTTC	CASSWGVGVGEQFF
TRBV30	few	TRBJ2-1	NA	TGTGCCTGGAGATTTGAAGGTTTTTCCTACAATGAGCAGTTCTTC	CAWRFEGFSYNEQFF
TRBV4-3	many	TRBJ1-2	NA	TGCGCCAGCAGCCAAGATCTTCCGGTGGGCTATGGCTACACCTTC	CASSQDLPVGYGYTF
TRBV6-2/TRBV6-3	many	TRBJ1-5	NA	TGTGCCAGCAGCGAGTTCATTTTTCACAATCAGCCCCAGCATTTT	CASSEFIFHNQPQHF
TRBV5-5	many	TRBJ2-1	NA	TGTGCCAGCAGCGTCCGGGACTCCTATATCAGCTCCTACAATGAGCAGTTCTTC	CASSVRDSYISSYNEQFF
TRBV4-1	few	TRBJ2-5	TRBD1	TGCGCCAGCAGCCAAGAGGACAGGAGGCAAGAGACCCAGTACTTC	CASSQEDRRQETQYF
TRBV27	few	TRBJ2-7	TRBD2	TGTGCCAGCAGTCCCCGGGCTAGCGGGTGGACGTACTTC	CASSPRASGWTYF
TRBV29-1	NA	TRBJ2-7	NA	TGCAGCGTTGGGTCAGGGGATACCTACGAGCAGTACTTC	CSVGSGDTYEQYF
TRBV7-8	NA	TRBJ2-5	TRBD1	TGTGCCAGCACCCTTAGATTGGGACAGAACCAAGAGACCCAGTACTTC	CASTLRLGQNQETQYF
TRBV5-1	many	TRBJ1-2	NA	TGCGCCAGCAGCTTGTCCGGCACAATCATGGGAGGCTACACCTTC	CASSLSGTIMGGYTF
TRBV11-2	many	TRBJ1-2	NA	TGTGCCAGCAGCTTAATGAGGGCGGAAGGCTACACCTTC	CASSLMRAEGYTF
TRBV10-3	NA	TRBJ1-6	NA	TGTGCCACCTGGAACGGGCGGGTCGGCTCACCCCTCCACTTT	CATWNGRVGSPLHF
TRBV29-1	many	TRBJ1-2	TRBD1	TGCAGCGTGGTACAGGGACAGGGTTATGGCTACACCTTC	CSVVQGQGYGYTF
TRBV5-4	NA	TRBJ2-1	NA	TGTGCCGGCTCTAGCGCCTTCTCCTACAATGAGCAGTTCTTC	CAGSSAFSYNEQFF
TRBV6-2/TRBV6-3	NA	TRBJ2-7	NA	TGTGCCAGCAGTTCCTCTCAGCAGGACTACGAGCAGTACTTC	CASSSSQQDYEQYF
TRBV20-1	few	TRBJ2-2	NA	TGCACAGCGGGTCCCCGAGGAGGCCAAGGATCCGGGGAGCTGTTTTTT	CTAGPRGGQGSGELFF
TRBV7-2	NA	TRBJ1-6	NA	TGTGCCAGCAGCCGTCCGGGGCAGTTAAATAATTCACCCCTCCACTTT	CASSRPGQLNNSPLHF
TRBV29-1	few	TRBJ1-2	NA	TGCAGCGTTGAGGCCGAGATGGTAGGCTACACCTTC	CSVEAEMVGYTF
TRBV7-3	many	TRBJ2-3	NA	TGTGCCAGCAGCCCCCTAGGACCCAGGGATACGCAGTATTTT	CASSPLGPRDTQYF
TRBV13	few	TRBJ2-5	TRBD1	TGTGCCAGCAGCTCGCGGGACAGGGCGTTGGAGACCCAGTACTTC	CASSSRDRALETQYF
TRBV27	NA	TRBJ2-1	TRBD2	TGTGCCAGCAGTCCCCCCCCGCGGGGGAGATCCTACAATGAGCAGTTCTTC	CASSPPPRGRSYNEQFF
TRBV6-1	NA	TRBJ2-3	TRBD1	TGTGCCAGCAGTGGATTGACAGGGGGCTTCGCAGATACGCAGTATTTT	CASSGLTGGFADTQYF
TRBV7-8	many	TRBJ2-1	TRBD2	TGTGCCAGCAGCATGCTAGCGGGCCAACCAAATGAGCAGTTCTTC	CASSMLAGQPNEQFF
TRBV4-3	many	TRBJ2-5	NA	TGCGCCAGCAGCCAAGTAGGGGGGCGGGAGACCCAGTACTTC	CASSQVGGRETQYF
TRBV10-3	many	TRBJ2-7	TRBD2	TGTGCCATCAGCGAACTAGCGAGGGAGCAGTACTTC	CAISELAREQYF
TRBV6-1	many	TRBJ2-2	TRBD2	TGTGCCAGCAGGGATCCCCCGGGACTAGCGGCCGGGGAGCTGTTTTTT	CASRDPPGLAAGELFF
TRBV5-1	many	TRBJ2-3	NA	TGCGCCAGCAGCTTGGATGCCACAACAGATACGCAGTATTTT	CASSLDATTDTQYF
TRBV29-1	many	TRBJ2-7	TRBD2	TGCAGCGTAGCTGGACTAGCGGGAGTACATTCGGGCGACGAGCAGTACTTC	CSVAGLAGVHSGDEQYF
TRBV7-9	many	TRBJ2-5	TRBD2	TGTGCCAGCAGCCCCCGACAGAGCGGGGCCCAGTACTTC	CASSPRQSGAQYF
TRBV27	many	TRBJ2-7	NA	TGTGCCAGCAGTTTAAGCCGGACCTACGAGCAGTACTTC	CASSLSRTYEQYF
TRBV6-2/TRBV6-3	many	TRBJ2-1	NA	TGTGCCAGCAAATTGGGGAACGGGTACAATGAGCAGTTCTTC	CASKLGNGYNEQFF
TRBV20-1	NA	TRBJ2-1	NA	TGCAGTGCTAGAGCCGCGATCAATGAGCAGTTCTTC	CSARAAINEQFF
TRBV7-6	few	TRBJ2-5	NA	TGTGCCAGCAGCCCACGGGGAGAGGAGACCCAGTACTTC	CASSPRGEETQYF
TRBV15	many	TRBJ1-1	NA	TGTGCCACCAGCAGAGAAAAGGACGGGGCTTTCTTT	CATSREKDGAFF
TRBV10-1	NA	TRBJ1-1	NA	TGCGCCAGCAGTGAGTCGCGGGGACCTGAAGCTTTCTTT	CASSESRGPEAFF
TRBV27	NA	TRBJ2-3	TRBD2	TGTGCCAAGCGACTAGCGGGACCCCTTGATACGCAGTATTTT	CAKRLAGPLDTQYF
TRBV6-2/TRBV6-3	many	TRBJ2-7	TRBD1	TGTGCCAGCAGTTACGCGGCAGGGGGCTACGAGCAGTACTTC	CASSYAAGGYEQYF
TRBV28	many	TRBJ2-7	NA	TGTGCCAGCAGTTTTTCCCCTCAGGGTTGGTCCTACGAGCAGTACTTC	CASSFSPQGWSYEQYF
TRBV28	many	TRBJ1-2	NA	TGTGCCAGCAGTACTCGTGAACGGGATAACTATGGCTACACCTTC	CASSTRERDNYGYTF
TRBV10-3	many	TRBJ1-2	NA	TGTGCCATCAGACCCGACACGACAGTTACGAGGGGCTACACCTTC	CAIRPDTTVTRGYTF
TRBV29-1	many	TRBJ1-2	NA	TGCAGCGTTGAAGATCAGGGGAGGTATGGTTACACCTTC	CSVEDQGRYGYTF
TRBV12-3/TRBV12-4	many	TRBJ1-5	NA	TGTGCCAGCATGCTATCAAGAACTAGCAATCAGCCCCAGCATTTT	CASMLSRTSNQPQHF
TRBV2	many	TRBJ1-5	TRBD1	TGTGCCAGCAGTGAGACAGGGCGGCAGCCCCAGCATTTT	CASSETGRQPQHF
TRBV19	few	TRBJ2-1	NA	TGTGCCAGTAGTATGAGCCCTAATGAGCAGTTCTTC	CASSMSPNEQFF